This entry lists 14 T cell receptor beta chains sequenced from one sample in a study of monozygotic twins with cystic fibrosis. Sequencing was performed with immunoSEQ multiplex PCR; in TCRdb, only in-frame clones are kept and a portion is missing. This table holds approximately 14,000 clones, approximately 98% found once. Source material: blood. All receptors come from a girl aged 2 to 9 with cystic fibrosis.

This chain joins TRBV7-8 and TRBJ2-5, with a possible D match to TRBD2 (6 bases). V was shortened by 6 bases and J by 4 bases, with 18 bases between the two germline ends. This CDR3 has 15 residues. Germline V gene data show CDR1 as SGHVS and CDR2 as FQNEAQ. The CDR3 loop is CASSLWRGSGETQYF. In nucleotides, the CDR3 is TGTGCCAGCAGTTTATGGCGGGGTTCAGGAGAGACCCAGTACTTC.

V gene TRBV5-8 combines with J gene TRBJ1-5; D is unresolved. The CDR3 spans 14 residues. Germline V gene lookup returns CDR1 SGHTS and CDR2 YDEGEE. The V gene lost 0 bases and the J gene lost 1 base, with 5 bases spanning the gap. CDR3 nucleotide sequence: TGTGCCAGCAGCTTGGAGCAGAGCAATCAGCCCCAGCATTTT. Translating gives CASSLEQSNQPQHF.

This clone was detected once. The V gene is TRBV6-5, the J gene TRBJ2-3; 8 bases match TRBD2. Trimming at V came to 2 bases and at J to 2 bases, leaving 3 bases not matched to a gene. CDR3 length: 15 amino acids. The germline V gene encodes CDR1 MNHEY and CDR2 SVGAGI. CDR3 nucleotides: TGTGCCAGCAGTTACATAGCGGGGATCACAGATACGCAGTATTTT. It yields the protein CASSYIAGITDTQYF.

The genes are TRBV7-3 and TRBJ2-5; D tentatively reads TRBD1 or TRBD2 (5 bases each). CDR1 is SGHTA, CDR2 FQGTGA, per germline. Between the trimmed V and J ends, which lost 2 bases and 1 base, there was a span of 8 bases. The CDR3 is made up of 14 amino acids. Written as DNA, the CDR3 is TGTGCCAGCAGCTTACGGGGACCCCAAGAGACCCAGTACTTC. As protein: CASSLRGPQETQYF.

This clone has only one observation. V gene TRBV6-7 combines with J gene TRBJ1-4; D uncertain. TRBV6-7 carries the ORF label, with uncertain function. The CDR3 is 13 amino acids. V was clipped by 7 bases and J by 7 bases, with 13 bases between them. The DNA for the CDR3 is TGTGCCAGCATCGGGGTAGTCGGTGAAAAACTGTTTTTT. This translates into CASIGVVGEKLFF.

The chain employs TRBV5-6 and TRBJ2-3, with D perhaps TRBD2 (6 bases). The length of the CDR3 is 15 residues. V lost 2 bases and J lost 1, with 11 bases in between. The germline V gene encodes CDR1 SGHDT and CDR2 YYEEEE. The CDR3 DNA is TGTGCCAGCAGCTTTTTGGGGGGAGGCACAGATACGCAGTATTTT. Its protein product is CASSFLGGGTDTQYF.

CDR3 DNA sequence: TGTGCCTGGAGCTTTCAGGGGGCGGGTGAAAAACTGTTTTTT. Protein sequence: CAWSFQGAGEKLFF. The chain couples TRBV30 to TRBJ1-4; 8 bases line up with TRBD1. The junction had 7 bases not matched to a gene; V was cut back by 3 bases and J by 7 bases. Germline CDR1 GTSNPN, CDR2 SVGIG (reference sequence). This CDR3 spans 14 amino acids. Supplemented by reference TRBV30 and TRBJ1-4, the full variable domain reads SQTIHQWPATLVQPVGSPLSLECTVEGTSNPNLYWYRQAAGRGLQLLFYSVGIGQISSEVPQNLSASRPQDRQFILSSKKLLLSDSGFYLCAWSFQGAGEKLFFGSGTQLSVL.

The rearrangement joins TRBV7-9 to TRBJ1-1; no clear D. Looked up from germline, CDR1 is SEHNR and CDR2 is FQNEAQ (reference sequence). The CDR3 is made up of 11 amino acids. V was shortened by 5 bases and J by 8 bases, with 9 bases between the two germline ends. The CDR3 nucleotides read TGTGCCAGCAGCCCAACTTGGGAAGCTTTCTTT. Amino acid sequence: CASSPTWEAFF.

This CDR3 reads CATQRGRTDTQYF. CDR3 DNA sequence: TGTGCCACCCAGCGGGGACGCACAGATACGCAGTATTTT. The chain joins TRBV5-4 to TRBJ2-3, with 7 positions matching TRBD2. The CDR3 runs to 13 residues. J was trimmed by 1 base and V by 9 bases; bases with no gene match: 5. Looked up from germline, CDR1 is SGHNT and CDR2 is YYREEE (reference sequence).

The chain employs TRBV29-1 and TRBJ1-1, with a possible D match to TRBD1 (5 bases). V shed 6 bases and J shed 0 bases, with 11 bases lying between them. CDR3 length: 13 amino acids. CDR1 is SQVTM, CDR2 ANQGSEA, per germline. DNA of the CDR3: TGCAGCGTCGGACACGGCATGAACACTGAAGCTTTCTTT. This codes for CSVGHGMNTEAFF. The whole variable domain, remainder taken from reference TRBV29-1 and TRBJ1-1, is SAVISQKPSRDICQRGTSLTIQCQVDSQVTMMFWYRQQPGQSLTLIATANQGSEATYESGFVIDKFPISRPNLTFSTLTVSNMSPEDSSIYLCSVGHGMNTEAFFGQGTRLTVV.

The DNA of the CDR3 is TGTGCCAGCAGCTGGGGGTTTCGTGGCTACACCTTC. It encodes CASSWGFRGYTF. The rearrangement links TRBV5-8 to TRBJ1-2; D is possibly TRBD1 (5 bases). CDR1 SGHTS and CDR2 YDEGEE come from the germline V gene. There are 12 residues in the CDR3. Trimming pared 3 bases from V and 7 bases from J, leaving 10 bases between.

The rearrangement links TRBV30 to TRBJ1-2; no definite D call. The ends were cut back, 5 bases at V and 7 bases at J, with 11 bases in the middle. The CDR3 length is 11 residues. The V gene's germline CDR1 is GTSNPN and CDR2 SVGIG (reference sequence). The CDR3 DNA reads TGTGCCTGGGGCCCGGCTTCTGGCTACACCTTC. It codes for CAWGPASGYTF.

V usage is TRBV7-2 and J usage is TRBJ2-1, with D tentatively TRBD2 (6 bases). Trimming pared 6 bases from V and 4 bases from J, leaving 16 bases between. Per the germline V gene, CDR1 is SGHTA and CDR2 is FQGNSA. The CDR3 totals 15 residues. The CDR3 loop is CASRPWTNRYNEQFF. Here the CDR3 DNA reads TGTGCCAGCAGGCCATGGACTAACAGGTACAATGAGCAGTTCTTC.

The CDR3 DNA follows: TGTGCCAGTAGTGCACTTACAGGGTCCCCTGGAAACACCATATATTTT. Translation: CASSALTGSPGNTIYF. The chain is built from TRBV19 and TRBJ1-3, with a possible D match to TRBD1 (6 bases). CDR3 length: 16 amino acids. Trimming pared 5 bases from V and 2 bases from J, leaving 16 bases between. Per the germline V gene, CDR1 is LNHDA and CDR2 is SQIVND (reference sequence).